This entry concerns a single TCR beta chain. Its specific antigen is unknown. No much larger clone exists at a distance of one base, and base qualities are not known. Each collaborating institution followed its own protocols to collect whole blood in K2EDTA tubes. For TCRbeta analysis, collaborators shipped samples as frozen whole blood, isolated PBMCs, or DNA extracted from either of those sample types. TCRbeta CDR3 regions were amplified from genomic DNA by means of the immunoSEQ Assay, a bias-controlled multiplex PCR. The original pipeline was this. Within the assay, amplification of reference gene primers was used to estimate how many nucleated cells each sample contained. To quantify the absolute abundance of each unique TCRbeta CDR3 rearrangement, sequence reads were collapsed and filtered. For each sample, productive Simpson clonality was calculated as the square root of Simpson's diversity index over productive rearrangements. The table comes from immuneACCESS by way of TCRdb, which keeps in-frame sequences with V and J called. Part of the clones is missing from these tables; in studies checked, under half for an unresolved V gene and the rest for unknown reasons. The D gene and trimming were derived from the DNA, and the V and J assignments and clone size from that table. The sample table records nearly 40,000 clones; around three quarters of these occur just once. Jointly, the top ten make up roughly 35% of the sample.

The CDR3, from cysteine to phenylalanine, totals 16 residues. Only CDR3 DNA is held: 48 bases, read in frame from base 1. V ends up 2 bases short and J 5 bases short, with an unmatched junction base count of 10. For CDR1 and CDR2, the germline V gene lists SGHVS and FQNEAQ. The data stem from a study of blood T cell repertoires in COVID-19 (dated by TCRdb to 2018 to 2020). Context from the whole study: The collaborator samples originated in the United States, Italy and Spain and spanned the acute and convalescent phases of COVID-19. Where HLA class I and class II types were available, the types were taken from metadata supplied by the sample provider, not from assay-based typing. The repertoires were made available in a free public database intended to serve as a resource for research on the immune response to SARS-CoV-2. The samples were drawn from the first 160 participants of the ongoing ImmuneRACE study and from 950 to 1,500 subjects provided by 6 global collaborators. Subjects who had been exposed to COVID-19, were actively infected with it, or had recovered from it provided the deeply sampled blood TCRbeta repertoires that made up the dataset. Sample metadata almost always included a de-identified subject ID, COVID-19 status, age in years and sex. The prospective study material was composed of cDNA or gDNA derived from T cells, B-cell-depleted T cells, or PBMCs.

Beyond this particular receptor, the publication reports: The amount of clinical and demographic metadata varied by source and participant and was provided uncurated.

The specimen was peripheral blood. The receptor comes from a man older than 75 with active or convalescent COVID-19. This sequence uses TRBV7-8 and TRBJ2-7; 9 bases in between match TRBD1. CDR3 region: CASSLTAGTGINEQYF. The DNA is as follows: TGTGCCAGCAGCTTAACCGCCGGGACAGGGATTAACGAGCAGTACTTC.